This T cell receptor (beta chain) was captured in a study of vaccination and CD4 T cells after COVID-19. Sequenced with the Oncomine TCR Beta short-read assay was DNA taken from cultured CD4+ T cells. MiXCR, run by TCRdb on the PCR reads, gives a single entry per CDR3 protein. The repertoire holds 7,000 to 8,500 distinct CDR3 sequences, 66% seen once, with 22% in the top ten. Points on this clonotype: Its specificity is not known.

Germline CDR1 reads DFQATT; CDR2 reads SNEGSKA (reference sequence). The CDR3 spans 14 residues. Trimming at V came to 6 bases and at J to 1 base, leaving 6 bases not matched to a gene. Regarding treatment: approximately 10-day PBMC culture with coronavirus spike peptide pools or control peptides (ViraFEST assay). The V call is TRBV20-1, the J call TRBJ1-3; 7 nucleotides agree with TRBD1. The sequencing input was CD4+ T cells from blood, cultured in vitro. This TCR came from a human donor who had recovered from COVID-19. The CDR3 here is CSAGQGGSGNTIYF. The CDR3 DNA follows: TGCAGTGCCGGGCAGGGGGGTTCTGGAAACACCATATATTTT.